A selection of T cell receptor beta chains follows, all from one sample in a study of CD8 T cells in Susac syndrome. A single record per CDR3 protein comes from TCRdb applying MiXCR to the immunoSEQ multiplex PCR reads. Of roughly 150,000 distinct CDR3 sequences in the sample, nearly 97% were seen once. What was sequenced was CD8+ T cells from PBMCs. Source of these receptors: a human donor with multiple sclerosis. Each CDR3 is given with its conserved first and last residue. A D gene is named only where the DNA matches it firmly. Where a row states a size, it is once, few, many or the class of an expanded clone; other rows omit it.

j_call clone_size d_call v_call cdr3_aa cdr3_nt
TRBJ1-1 . . TRBV7-6 CAILIGVEAFF TGTGCCATCCTAATCGGGGTTGAAGCTTTCTTT
TRBJ2-1 . TRBD2 TRBV20-1 CSSGVAGRLNEQFF TGCAGTTCCGGAGTAGCGGGGCGACTGAATGAGCAGTTCTTC
TRBJ1-2 . TRBD1 TRBV15 CATSRPTGADYGYTF TGTGCCACCAGCAGGCCTACAGGGGCGGACTATGGCTACACCTTC
TRBJ2-5 . TRBD2 TRBV9 CASSLAGALQETQYF TGTGCCAGCAGCCTAGCGGGGGCCCTCCAAGAGACCCAGTACTTC
TRBJ1-5 . . TRBV20-1 CHRGRNQPQHF TGCCATCGGGGCAGAAATCAGCCCCAGCATTTT
TRBJ1-6 once TRBD1 TRBV30 CAWSLGQGRSPLHF TGTGCCTGGAGTTTGGGACAGGGGCGGTCACCCCTCCACTTT
TRBJ1-5 . . TRBV30 CAWSELGWDQPQHF TGTGCCTGGAGTGAGTTGGGATGGGATCAGCCCCAGCATTTT
TRBJ1-6 . . TRBV27 CASSSGDYSPLHF TGTGCCAGCAGTTCCGGGGATTATTCACCCCTCCACTTT
TRBJ1-2 . . TRBV29-1 CSVPRENGYTF TGCAGCGTTCCCAGGGAAAATGGCTACACCTTC
TRBJ1-5 . TRBD1 TRBV6-1 CASSDGTGGSQPQHF TGTGCCAGCAGTGACGGGACAGGGGGCAGTCAGCCCCAGCATTTT
TRBJ1-4 . . TRBV30 CAWNPGIEEKLFF TGTGCCTGGAATCCAGGGATTGAGGAAAAACTGTTTTTT
TRBJ2-7 once . TRBV4-1 CASSQGSTYEQYF TGCGCCAGCAGCCAAGGCTCAACCTACGAGCAGTACTTC
TRBJ1-1 . . TRBV29-1 CSVPSPNTEAFF TGCAGCGTCCCCAGTCCGAACACTGAAGCTTTCTTT
TRBJ1-2 . . TRBV6-5 CASSYRANYGYTF TGTGCCAGCAGTTATAGGGCCAACTATGGCTACACCTTC
TRBJ1-2 . . TRBV29-1 CSVRKGGFNYGYTF TGCAGCGTTCGAAAGGGCGGATTCAACTATGGCTACACCTTC
TRBJ2-7 few . TRBV6-5 CASSADSYEQYF TGTGCCAGCAGTGCGGACAGCTACGAGCAGTACTTC
TRBJ2-2 few TRBD1 TRBV29-1 CSVGRTGNTGELFF TGCAGCGTTGGGCGGACAGGGAACACCGGGGAGCTGTTTTTT
TRBJ2-3 . . TRBV29-1 CSVMRNTQYF TGCAGCGTTATGCGAAATACGCAGTATTTT
TRBJ1-2 . . TRBV25-1 CASARNTGYTF TGTGCCAGCGCCCGGAACACTGGCTACACCTTC
TRBJ1-6 . TRBD1 TRBV12-3/TRBV12-4 CASRRGQRHSPLHF TGTGCCAGCAGACGGGGACAGAGGCATTCACCCCTCCACTTT
TRBJ1-1 . . TRBV15 CATSRPNTEAFF TGTGCCACCAGCAGACCGAACACTGAAGCTTTCTTT
TRBJ1-6 . TRBD1 TRBV28 CASSLDRGYNSPLHF TGTGCCAGCAGTTTGGACAGGGGCTATAATTCACCCCTCCACTTT
TRBJ1-1 . . TRBV27 CASSFWRGEAFF TGTGCCAGCAGTTTTTGGAGGGGTGAAGCTTTCTTT
TRBJ1-5 . . TRBV5-1 CASSVTGTDNQPQHF TGCGCCAGCAGCGTGACCGGGACGGATAATCAGCCCCAGCATTTT
TRBJ2-7 . TRBD2 TRBV5-4 CASSWSGTSGGGEQYF TGTGCCAGCAGCTGGTCCGGGACTAGCGGGGGAGGCGAGCAGTACTTC
TRBJ2-7 . . TRBV29-1 CSVVGGHRSYEQYF TGCAGCGTTGTGGGGGGACATAGATCCTACGAGCAGTACTTC
TRBJ1-1 . . TRBV7-9 CASSSPPDTEAFF TGTGCCAGCAGCTCCCCCCCGGATACTGAAGCTTTCTTT
TRBJ1-1 . . TRBV9 CASTPPGQNTEAFF TGTGCCAGCACACCCCCGGGACAGAACACTGAAGCTTTCTTT
TRBJ2-7 once . TRBV18 CASSAEDEQYF TGTGCCAGCTCTGCCGAGGACGAGCAGTACTTC
TRBJ2-5 . TRBD2 TRBV9 CASSLGTSGQETQYF TGTGCCAGCAGCTTAGGGACTAGCGGACAAGAGACCCAGTACTTC
TRBJ1-1 . . TRBV30 CAWSVPQPNTEAFF TGTGCCTGGAGTGTACCGCAGCCGAACACTGAAGCTTTCTTT
TRBJ1-1 . . TRBV29-1 CSVEDGKNTEAFF TGCAGCGTTGAAGACGGGAAGAACACTGAAGCTTTCTTT
TRBJ1-2 . . TRBV29-1 CSATGDRYGYTF TGCAGCGCCACCGGGGACCGCTATGGCTACACCTTC
TRBJ1-1 . . TRBV29-1 CSVEDGALATAEAFF TGCAGCGTTGAAGATGGAGCCCTCGCTACGGCTGAAGCTTTCTTT
TRBJ2-7 . TRBD2 TRBV27 CASSLGRGNEQYF TGTGCCAGCTCACTAGGGAGGGGCAACGAGCAGTACTTC
TRBJ2-3 few . TRBV27 CASSPGRGTDTQYF TGTGCCAGCAGTCCGGGACGGGGGACAGATACGCAGTATTTT
TRBJ1-1 . TRBD1 TRBV29-1 CSVVGQGAEAFF TGCAGCGTTGTGGGACAGGGCGCTGAAGCTTTCTTT
TRBJ1-1 . . TRBV20-1 CSARALPENTEAFF TGCAGTGCTAGAGCCCTCCCAGAGAACACTGAAGCTTTCTTT
TRBJ2-7 . . TRBV5-1 CASSKNPESSYEQYF TGCGCCAGCAGCAAGAACCCGGAGAGCTCCTACGAGCAGTACTTC
TRBJ1-1 . . TRBV29-1 CSVEDMEGVGTEAFF TGCAGCGTTGAAGATATGGAGGGGGTAGGGACTGAAGCTTTCTTT
TRBJ2-3 once . TRBV5-6 CASSLAGGDTQYF TGTGCCAGCAGCTTGGCCGGAGGAGATACGCAGTATTTT
TRBJ2-2 . . TRBV6-5 CASSDPGLAGELFF TGTGCCAGCAGTGACCCAGGGTTGGCCGGGGAGCTGTTTTTT
TRBJ2-7 . TRBD1 TRBV7-3 CASSLGQGANEQYF TGTGCCAGCAGCTTGGGACAGGGGGCCAACGAGCAGTACTTC
TRBJ2-6 . . TRBV29-1 CSVHLSGANVLTF TGCAGCGTTCATCTCTCTGGGGCCAACGTCCTGACTTTC
TRBJ1-5 . TRBD1 TRBV9 CASSTRQGQLRPQHF TGTGCCAGCAGCACACGACAGGGGCAATTGCGGCCCCAGCATTTT
TRBJ1-1 . . TRBV14 CASSQVGGYTEAFF TGTGCCAGCAGCCAAGTGGGGGGATACACTGAAGCTTTCTTT
TRBJ1-5 few TRBD1 TRBV13 CASSGGGLSEPQHF TGTGCCAGCAGCGGAGGGGGCCTCTCAGAGCCCCAGCATTTT
TRBJ2-1 . . TRBV5-1 CASSFEPNNEQFF TGCGCCAGCAGCTTCGAGCCTAACAATGAGCAGTTCTTC
TRBJ1-5 once TRBD1 TRBV2 CASTQGGDNQPQHF TGTGCCAGCACCCAGGGGGGGGACAATCAGCCCCAGCATTTT
TRBJ1-1 . . TRBV6-2/TRBV6-3 CASSGEIEAFF TGTGCCAGCAGTGGTGAGATTGAAGCTTTCTTT
TRBJ2-7 . TRBD1 TRBV29-1 CSVKTGGSYEQYF TGCAGCGTGAAGACAGGGGGCTCCTACGAGCAGTACTTC
TRBJ2-3 . . TRBV27 CASSWSDRTDTQYF TGTGCCAGCAGTTGGTCAGACCGGACAGATACGCAGTATTTT
TRBJ2-1 . . TRBV27 CASSLLGGQNEQFF TGTGCCAGCAGTTTACTTGGGGGCCAGAATGAGCAGTTCTTC
TRBJ1-1 . . TRBV29-1 CSVVHLNTEAFF TGCAGCGTGGTACACCTGAACACTGAAGCTTTCTTT
TRBJ2-1 . . TRBV11-2 CASSSGFRPEQFF TGTGCCAGCAGCTCAGGGTTTCGGCCTGAGCAGTTCTTC
TRBJ2-4 . . TRBV2 CASDLTKNIQYF TGTGCCAGCGATCTGACCAAAAACATTCAGTACTTC
TRBJ2-1 once TRBD2 TRBV7-9 CASMGGLANPGEQFF TGTGCCAGCATGGGAGGGCTAGCCAATCCCGGTGAGCAGTTCTTC